The source of this T cell receptor (beta chain) is a study of identical twins (dated by TCRdb to about 2016). Context from the whole study: To test whether fetal clonotypes persist, this study deep-sequenced TCR alpha and beta repertoires from monozygotic twins, from unrelated adults of various ages, and from cord blood. Replicate twin experiments were performed at different times using different library preparation protocols to rule out contamination.

At the junction V is shortened by 4 bases and J by 2 bases, with 2 bases in between. The CDR3 contains 11 residues, cysteine and phenylalanine counted. The retained sequence is limited to the CDR3, 33 bases, with the frame set at the first base. Via the germline V gene, CDR1 is SQVTM and CDR2 ANQGSEA. Every donor in the study was a healthy Caucasian. Three pairs of female monozygotic twins, all aged 18 to 29 years, were included in the twin cohort. Using Miltenyi CD45RO+ enrichment and human naive T-cell isolation kits, memory (CD45RO+) and naive T cells were isolated from PBMC. The library was produced with 5' RACE. TCRdb names Illumina HiSeq 2000 as the instrument used. A universal primer binding site was added through template switching, and the final cDNA carried a unique molecular identifier so that TCR cDNA molecules could be counted accurately. Specific primers in the conserved constant-segment region were used to synthesize first-strand cDNA for TCR alpha and beta chains. To control for contamination, each cDNA library was double barcoded with a SMART-Mk sample barcode plus Illumina barcodes. TruSeq adapter sequences, together with Illumina sample barcodes, were added in two successive PCR steps. TCR alpha and beta cDNA libraries were sequenced on the Illumina HiSeq platform with custom primers. On the authors' methods: MiGEC processed the raw reads to extract unique molecular identifiers, while MiXCR was used to determine the CDR3 positions. Recombination models were inferred per individual with the repgenHMM and IGoR tools using an EM algorithm. Shared clonotypes were analyzed with the tcR package in R, and sharing was normalized by the product of cloneset sizes. Out-of-frame nonproductive sequences were analyzed to study raw recombination free of thymic and clonal selection effects. The raw public reads went through TCRdb reprocessing: fastp at Q25, MiXCR clone calling, in-frame beta chains kept. Rows with one shared CDR3 protein collapse into an entry with the most common genes and DNA. The V and J calls reflect TCRdb's pipeline rather than the authors' work. A total of around 250,000 distinct CDR3 sequences appear in this sample, 12% of them only once. The ten largest clones take up roughly 4% of the sample.

In this sample, this clonotype turned up many times. Its antigen is unknown. It has no much larger one-base neighbor in the sample; base qualities were not kept. Findings and caveats that apply to the study as a whole: In beta out-of-frame sequences, excess twin sharing was weaker, because having fewer shared sequences lowered the signal-to-noise ratio. Because the same donors could not be followed over many years, conclusions were based on cross-sectional statistical analysis. In monozygotic twins, recombination models systematically underestimated out-of-frame TCR alpha sharing, but the models matched the sharing seen between unrelated individuals. Out-of-frame TCR alpha sequences shared between twins showed an excess of low generation-probability sequences compared with coincidental sharing between unrelated individuals. Invariant T cells such as MAIT and iNKT could partly confound zero-insertion analyses, although diverse VJ usage argued against such confounding for most clonotypes. Abundant cord blood beta clonotypes had fewer insertions, young adult naive repertoires showed a similar but weaker trend, and memory repertoires showed no such trend.

The sample was also reused in another study, on yellow fever vaccine responses in identical twins. As that second paper reports: According to the authors, in identical twins the way T cells responded to vaccination appeared partly convergent and partly personalized. In the study, vaccine-responding T cell clones were precisely tracked in identical twins.

The V gene is TRBV29-1 and the J gene is TRBJ2-2; no D gene is confidently identified. The sequence was collected from a woman between 18 and 29 years old in good health. The sample taken for sequencing was memory (CD45RO+) T cells sorted from blood. What the cell subset or site label conveys for this sample: CD45RO+ enriched T cells. The CDR3 has the sequence CSVVNTGELFF. The nucleotide sequence is given as TGCAGCGTTGTTAACACCGGGGAGCTGTTTTTT.